The sequence of this T cell receptor (beta chain) was determined in a study of Graves' ophthalmopathy and Graves' hyperthyroidism. Study context: Peripheral blood collection took place at initial diagnosis, before any treatment.

Orbital computed tomography and thyroid ultrasound, along with TRAb, serum thyroxine and clinical symptoms, underpinned diagnosis. The PBMCs were taken from 10 ml of fresh peripheral blood. This clonotype was counted a few times. RNA transcripts were the template, and TCR beta CDR3 regions were amplified from them. HTBI primers were employed in first-round RT-PCR, then a second-round multiplex PCR followed. TCRdb reanalysed the multiplex PCR reads using MiXCR and keeps one entry per CDR3 protein. The data hold about 480,000 distinct CDR3 sequences, with 13% to 15% observed a single time. Sequencing was performed on blood. This TCR came from a woman aged 25 to 39 with Graves' ophthalmopathy.

The CDR3 region is CASSLGVGRNTGELFF. CDR3 nucleotide sequence: TGTGCCAGCAGTCTCGGCGTCGGCCGAAACACCGGGGAGCTGTTTTTT. This chain links TRBV27 with TRBJ2-2; D uncertain. There are 16 residues in the CDR3. Germline V gene sequence: CDR1 MNHEY, CDR2 SMNVEV (reference sequence). Deletions cut 5 bases from V and 2 bases from J, with 15 bases between.